This TCR beta chain stems from a study of T cell responses to AZD1222 COVID-19 vaccine (dated by TCRdb to about 2021). As for the study more broadly: TCR sequencing covered over 230 trial participants: some 210 given two doses of AZD1222 and 26 given two doses of MenACWY control vaccine. Trial participants were enrolled into age subgroups of 18-55, 56-69 and 70-plus years, which contained about 150, 27 and 61 TCR-sequenced participants, respectively.

Results and caveats for the whole study, not just this receptor: Spike-specific TCR breadth and depth rose significantly after two AZD1222 doses compared with day 0 and with MenACWY recipients. Most participants were white British and females outnumbered males, and the authors suggested that clonal diversity may have been underestimated. Conclusions about previously exposed vaccinees are limited because only 6 or 7 AZD1222 recipients were SARS-CoV-2 seropositive at baseline. Because no day 14 peak-response samples were available, the repertoires could be characterized only after the peak T cell response. Reportedly, almost half of the unique spike-specific TCRs recognized epitopes lying outside the regions that are mutated in the B.1.351 and B.1.1.7 variants. CD4 TCRs associated with the vaccine covered the entire spike protein, and the dominant responses were in regions 160-218 and 743-854. In the small 56-69-year group, the increase in depth fell short of significance, most likely because of low power.

The CDR3 regions of human TCRbeta chains were analyzed by immunosequencing. In the original analysis: Repertoire TCRs were checked for matches against a reference library of SARS-CoV-2-specific TCRs that had been generated using the MIRA antigen-specificity platform. Breadth was defined as the fraction of unique TCRs that were SARS-CoV-2-associated. Depth was defined as the fraction of total T cells that were SARS-CoV-2-associated. Using the MIRA data, each spike-specific TCR was assigned both to the spike region to which the TCR was reactive and to a CD4 or CD8 class. Log10-transformed breadth and depth values were compared by one-way ANOVA with Sidak's multiple comparisons tests. TCRdb carries this immuneACCESS record with in-frame sequences only. Its versions omit some clonotypes, under half of them owing to an unresolved V gene in the studies checked, with the rest unexplained. V, J and clone size reflect that table, while D and trimming were determined from the DNA. The sample table holds tens of thousands of clones, of which roughly 86% were seen once. The biggest ten clones account for around 7% of the sample.

Explained via the paper, the time point label denotes: about 28 days (+/-7) after the second vaccine dose. Because spike-specific TCR depth and breadth did not differ between the two schedules, AZD1222 recipients who got a second dose at roughly 4 weeks were pooled with those who got a second dose at roughly 12 weeks. Samples from vaccinated people were obtained from the UK trials COV001 and COV002, which included a single-blind randomized controlled phase 2/3 trial of AZD1222 (ChAdOx1 nCoV-19) in healthy adults. For TCRbeta chain sequencing, PBMC samples from trial participants were taken at day 0 and at day 28 after the second dose. With respect to this clone: The clone's antigen remains unknown. One base away there is no much larger clone; base qualities are not given.

The sequencing here drew on peripheral blood, taken 28 days after the second AZD1222 dose. This TCR came from an adult who received the AZD1222 COVID-19 vaccine.

The DNA is TGTGCCAGCTCACTACAAAGGACAGACATGAACACTGAAGCTTTCTTT. The encoded protein is CASSLQRTDMNTEAFF. This chain is built from TRBV18 and TRBJ1-1; TRBD1 might be the D gene, on 6 matching bases. From the cysteine through the phenylalanine, the CDR3 covers 16 amino acids. The sequence is cut down to CDR3 DNA, 48 bases in frame from base 1. Sequences KGHSH (CDR1) and LQKENI (CDR2) are obtained from the germline V gene. The junction carries 15 bases between V and J, which are trimmed by 4 bases and 0 bases respectively.